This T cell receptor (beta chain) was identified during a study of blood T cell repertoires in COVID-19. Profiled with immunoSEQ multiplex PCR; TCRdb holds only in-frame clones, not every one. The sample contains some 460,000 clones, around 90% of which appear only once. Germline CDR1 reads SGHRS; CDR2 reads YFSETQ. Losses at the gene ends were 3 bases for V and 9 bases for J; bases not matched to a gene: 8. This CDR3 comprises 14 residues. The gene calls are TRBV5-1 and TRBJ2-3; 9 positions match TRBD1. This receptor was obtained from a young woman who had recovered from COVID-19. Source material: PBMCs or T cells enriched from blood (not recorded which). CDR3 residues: CASSSGQGPSTQYF. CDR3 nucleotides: TGCGCCAGCAGCTCGGGACAGGGCCCCTCGACGCAGTATTTT.